This T cell receptor (beta chain) is drawn from a study of regulatory T cells in long-lasting Graves disease. Time point in this sample: newly diagnosed GD, antithyroid drugs for less than 3 months. Construction of the TCR library relied on RNA isolated from PBMCs. V dropped 3 bases and J dropped 5; count of bases not matched to a gene: 3. CDR1 SGHNT and CDR2 YYREEE come from the germline V gene (reference sequence). CDR3 length: 15 residues. Construction of TCR beta libraries relied on iRepertoire HTBI primers and on Arm-PCR targeting CDR3 regions. A single record per CDR3 protein comes from TCRdb applying MiXCR to the multiplex PCR reads. The sample carries roughly 320,000 distinct CDR3 sequences, over 15% recorded once. In addition, the sample was reused for a study of T cells in Graves' hyperthyroidism and ophthalmopathy.

The clonotype comes from a man between 40 and 49 years old with Graves disease. This rearrangement joins TRBV5-4 to TRBJ2-3; 13 nucleotides match TRBD2. Sequences were derived from peripheral blood mononuclear cells (PBMCs), sampled at new diagnosis, from a patient treated with antithyroid drugs. CDR3 bases: TGTGCCAGCAGCTCCGGGACTAGCGGGGTAGATACGCAGTATTTT. It specifies CASSSGTSGVDTQYF.